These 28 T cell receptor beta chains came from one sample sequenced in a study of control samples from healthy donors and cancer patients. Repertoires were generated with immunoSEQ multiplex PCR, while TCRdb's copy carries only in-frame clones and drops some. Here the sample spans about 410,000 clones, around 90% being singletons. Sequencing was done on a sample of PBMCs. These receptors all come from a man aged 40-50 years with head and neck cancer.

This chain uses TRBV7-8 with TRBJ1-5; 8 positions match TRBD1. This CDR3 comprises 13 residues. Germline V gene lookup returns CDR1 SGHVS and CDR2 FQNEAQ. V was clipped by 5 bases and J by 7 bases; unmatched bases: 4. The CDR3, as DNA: TGTGCCAGCAGCACGACAGGGGCCCAGCCCCAGCATTTT. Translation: CASSTTGAQPQHF.

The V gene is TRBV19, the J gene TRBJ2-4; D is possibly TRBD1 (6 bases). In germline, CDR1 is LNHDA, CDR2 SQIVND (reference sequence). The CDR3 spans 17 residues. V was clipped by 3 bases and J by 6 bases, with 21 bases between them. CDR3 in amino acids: CASSIPLEGVVGNIQYF. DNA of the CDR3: TGTGCCAGTAGTATTCCCTTAGAGGGGGTGGTCGGAAACATTCAGTACTTC.

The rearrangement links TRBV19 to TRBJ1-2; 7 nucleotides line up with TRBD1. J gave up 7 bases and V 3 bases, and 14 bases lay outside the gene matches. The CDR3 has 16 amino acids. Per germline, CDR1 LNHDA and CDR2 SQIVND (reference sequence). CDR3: CASSIGVGQQTRGYTF. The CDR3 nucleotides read TGTGCCAGTAGTATCGGTGTGGGACAGCAAACGCGTGGCTACACCTTC.

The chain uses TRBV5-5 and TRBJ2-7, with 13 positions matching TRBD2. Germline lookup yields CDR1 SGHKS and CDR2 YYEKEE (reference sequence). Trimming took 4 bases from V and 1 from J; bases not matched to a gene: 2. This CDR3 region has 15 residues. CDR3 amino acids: CASSLGLAGSYEQYF. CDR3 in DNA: TGTGCCAGCAGCCTGGGACTAGCGGGGTCCTACGAGCAGTACTTC.

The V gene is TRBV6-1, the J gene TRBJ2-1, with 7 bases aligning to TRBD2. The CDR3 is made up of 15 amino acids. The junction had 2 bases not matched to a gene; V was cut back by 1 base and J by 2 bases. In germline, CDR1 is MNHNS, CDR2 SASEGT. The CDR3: CASSEDGGTYNEQFF. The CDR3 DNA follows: TGTGCCAGCAGTGAAGACGGGGGGACCTACAATGAGCAGTTCTTC.

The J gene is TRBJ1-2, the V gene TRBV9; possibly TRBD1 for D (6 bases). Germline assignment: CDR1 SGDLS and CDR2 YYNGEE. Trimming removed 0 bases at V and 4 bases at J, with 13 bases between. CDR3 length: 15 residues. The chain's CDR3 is CASSVVDSYSYGYTF. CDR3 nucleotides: TGTGCCAGCAGCGTAGTGGACAGTTACTCCTATGGCTACACCTTC.

CDR3 coding DNA: TGTGCCAGCAGTAAGGGGCATCGCGGGCGAGATAATGAGCAGTTCTTC. This sequence encodes CASSKGHRGRDNEQFF. The V gene is TRBV7-3, the J gene TRBJ2-1; D is tentatively TRBD1 or TRBD2 (5 bases each). CDR1 is SGHTA, CDR2 FQGTGA, per germline. V was shortened by 6 bases and J by 7 bases, with 22 bases between the two germline ends. This CDR3 contains 16 residues.

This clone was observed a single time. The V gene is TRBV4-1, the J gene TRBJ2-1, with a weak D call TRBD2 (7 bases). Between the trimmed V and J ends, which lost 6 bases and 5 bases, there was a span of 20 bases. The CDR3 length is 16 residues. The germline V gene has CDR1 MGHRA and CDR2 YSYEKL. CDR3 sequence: CASSGGGLATDNEQFF. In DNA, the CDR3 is TGCGCCAGCAGTGGGGGGGGGCTAGCTACGGACAATGAGCAGTTCTTC.

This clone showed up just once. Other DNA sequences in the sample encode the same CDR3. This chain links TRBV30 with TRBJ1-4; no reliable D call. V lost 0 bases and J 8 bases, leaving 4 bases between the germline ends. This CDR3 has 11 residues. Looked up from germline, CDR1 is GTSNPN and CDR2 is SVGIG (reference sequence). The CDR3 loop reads CAWSVREKLFF. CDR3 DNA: TGTGCCTGGAGTGTACGGGAAAAACTGTTTTTT.

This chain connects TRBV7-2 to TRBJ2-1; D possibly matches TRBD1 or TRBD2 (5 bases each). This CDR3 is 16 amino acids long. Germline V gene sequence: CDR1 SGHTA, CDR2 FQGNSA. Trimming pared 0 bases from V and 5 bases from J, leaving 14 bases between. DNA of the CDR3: TGTGCCAGCAGCTTAGCCACGGGACGTAAGAACAATGAGCAGTTCTTC. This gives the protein CASSLATGRKNNEQFF.

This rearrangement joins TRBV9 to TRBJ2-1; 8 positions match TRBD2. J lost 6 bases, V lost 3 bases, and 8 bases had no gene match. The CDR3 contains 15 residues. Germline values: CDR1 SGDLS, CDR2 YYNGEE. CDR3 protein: CASSGWGGGPNEQFF. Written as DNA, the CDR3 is TGTGCCAGCAGCGGATGGGGCGGGGGGCCCAATGAGCAGTTCTTC. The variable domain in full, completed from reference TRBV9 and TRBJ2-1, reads DSGVTQTPKHLITATGQRVTLRCSPRSGDLSVYWYQQSLDQGLQFLIQYYNGEERAKGNILERFSAQQFPDLHSELNLSSLELGDSALYFCASSGWGGGPNEQFFGPGTRLTVL.

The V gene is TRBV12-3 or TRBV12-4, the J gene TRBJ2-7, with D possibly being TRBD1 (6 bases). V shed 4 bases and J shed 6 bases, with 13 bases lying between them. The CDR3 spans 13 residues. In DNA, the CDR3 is TGTGCCAGCAGTTCGAACAGGGACGGCGAGCAGTACTTC. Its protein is CASSSNRDGEQYF.

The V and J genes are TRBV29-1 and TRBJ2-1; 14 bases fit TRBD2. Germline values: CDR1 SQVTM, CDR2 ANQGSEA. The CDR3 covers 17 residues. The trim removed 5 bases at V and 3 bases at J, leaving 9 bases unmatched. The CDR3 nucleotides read TGCAGCGTTTATGCCGGGACTAGCGGGGGAATCTACAATGAGCAGTTCTTC. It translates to CSVYAGTSGGIYNEQFF.

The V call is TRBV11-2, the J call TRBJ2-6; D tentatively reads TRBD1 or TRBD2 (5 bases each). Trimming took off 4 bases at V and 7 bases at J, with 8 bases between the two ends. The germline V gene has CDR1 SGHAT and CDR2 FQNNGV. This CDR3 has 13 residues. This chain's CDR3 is CASSSGPANVLTF. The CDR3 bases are TGTGCCAGCAGCTCGGGACCAGCCAACGTCCTGACTTTC. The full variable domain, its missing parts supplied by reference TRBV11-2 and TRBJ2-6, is EAGVAQSPRYKIIEKRQSVAFWCNPISGHATLYWYQQILGQGPKLLIQFQNNGVVDDSQLPKDRFSAERLKGVDSTLKIQPAKLEDSAVYLCASSSGPANVLTFGAGSRLTVL.

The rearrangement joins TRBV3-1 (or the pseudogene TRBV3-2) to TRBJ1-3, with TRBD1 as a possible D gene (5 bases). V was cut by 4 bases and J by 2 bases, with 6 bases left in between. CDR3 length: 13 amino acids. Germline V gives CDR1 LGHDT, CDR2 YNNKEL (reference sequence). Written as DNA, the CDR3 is TGTGCCAGCAGCCCGGGACCTGGAAACACCATATATTTT. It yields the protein CASSPGPGNTIYF.

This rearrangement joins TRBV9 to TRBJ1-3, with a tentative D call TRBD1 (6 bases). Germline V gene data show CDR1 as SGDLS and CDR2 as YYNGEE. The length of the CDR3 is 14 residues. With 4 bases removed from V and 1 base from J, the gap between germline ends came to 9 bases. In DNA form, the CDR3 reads TGTGCCAGCAGCAACAGGGTTTCTGGAAACACCATATATTTT. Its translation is CASSNRVSGNTIYF.

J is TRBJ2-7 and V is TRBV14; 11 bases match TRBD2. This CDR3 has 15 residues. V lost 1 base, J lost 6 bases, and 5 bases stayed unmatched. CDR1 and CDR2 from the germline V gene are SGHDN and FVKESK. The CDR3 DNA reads TGTGCCAGCAGCCAAGTCACTAGCGGGAGATCCGAGCAGTACTTC. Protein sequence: CASSQVTSGRSEQYF.

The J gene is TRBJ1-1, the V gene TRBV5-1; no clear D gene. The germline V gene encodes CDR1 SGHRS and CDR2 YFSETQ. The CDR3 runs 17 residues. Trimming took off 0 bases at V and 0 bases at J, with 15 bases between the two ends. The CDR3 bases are TGCGCCAGCAGCTTGGGGCAGAAAGTAAATCTGAACACTGAAGCTTTCTTT. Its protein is CASSLGQKVNLNTEAFF.

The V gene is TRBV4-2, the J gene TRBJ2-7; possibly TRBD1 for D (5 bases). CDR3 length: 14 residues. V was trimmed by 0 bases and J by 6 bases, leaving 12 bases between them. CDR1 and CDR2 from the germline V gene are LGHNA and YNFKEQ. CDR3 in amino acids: CASSQEGSQGEQYF. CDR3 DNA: TGTGCCAGCAGCCAAGAGGGATCCCAGGGCGAGCAGTACTTC.

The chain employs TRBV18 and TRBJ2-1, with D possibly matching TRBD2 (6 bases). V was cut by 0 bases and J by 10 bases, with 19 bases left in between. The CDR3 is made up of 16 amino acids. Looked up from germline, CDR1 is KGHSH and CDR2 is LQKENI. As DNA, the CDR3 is TGTGCCAGCTCACCACCGACGGGGGATTATCTAAGAGAGCAGTTCTTC. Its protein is CASSPPTGDYLREQFF.

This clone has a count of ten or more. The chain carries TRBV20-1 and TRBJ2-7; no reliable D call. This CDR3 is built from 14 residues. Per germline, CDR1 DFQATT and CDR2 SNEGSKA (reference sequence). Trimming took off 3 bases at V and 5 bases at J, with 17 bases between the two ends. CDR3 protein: CSASPSVDLNEQYF. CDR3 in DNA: TGCAGTGCTAGTCCCAGCGTCGATCTAAACGAGCAGTACTTC.

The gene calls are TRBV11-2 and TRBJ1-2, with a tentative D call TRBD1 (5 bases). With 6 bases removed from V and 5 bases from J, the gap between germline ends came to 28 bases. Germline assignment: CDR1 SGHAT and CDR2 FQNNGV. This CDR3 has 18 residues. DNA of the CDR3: TGTGCCAGCAGTCCGACCCAGGGTAGTCCTTTTACGCCGTATGGCTACACCTTC. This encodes CASSPTQGSPFTPYGYTF.

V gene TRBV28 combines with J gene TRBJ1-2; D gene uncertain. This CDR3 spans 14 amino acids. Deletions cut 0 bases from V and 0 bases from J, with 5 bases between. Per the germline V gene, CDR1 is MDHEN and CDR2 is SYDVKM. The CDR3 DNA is TGTGCCAGCAGTTTATGGTCGGCTAACTATGGCTACACCTTC. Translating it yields CASSLWSANYGYTF.

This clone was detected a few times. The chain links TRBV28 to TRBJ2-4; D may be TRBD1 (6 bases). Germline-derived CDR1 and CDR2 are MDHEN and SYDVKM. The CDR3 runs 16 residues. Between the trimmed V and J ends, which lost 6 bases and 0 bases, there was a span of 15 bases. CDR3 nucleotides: TGTGCCAGCAGCGCCCGACAGGCCTTAGCCAAAAACATTCAGTACTTC. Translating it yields CASSARQALAKNIQYF.

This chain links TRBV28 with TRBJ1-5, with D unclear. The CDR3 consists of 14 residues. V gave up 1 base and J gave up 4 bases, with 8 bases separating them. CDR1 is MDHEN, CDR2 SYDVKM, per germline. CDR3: CASSLLGTNQPQHF. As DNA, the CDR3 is TGTGCCAGCAGTTTATTGGGTACGAATCAGCCCCAGCATTTT.

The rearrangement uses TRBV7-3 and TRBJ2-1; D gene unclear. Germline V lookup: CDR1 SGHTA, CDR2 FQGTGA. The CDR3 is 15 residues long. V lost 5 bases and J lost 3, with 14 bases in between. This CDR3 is CASSPMVGSYNEQFF. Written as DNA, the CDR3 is TGTGCCAGCAGCCCCATGGTGGGCAGCTACAATGAGCAGTTCTTC.

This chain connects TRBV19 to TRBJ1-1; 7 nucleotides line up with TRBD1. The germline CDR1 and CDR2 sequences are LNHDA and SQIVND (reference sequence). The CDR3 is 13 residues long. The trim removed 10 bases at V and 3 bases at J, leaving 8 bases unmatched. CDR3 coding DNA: TGTGCCACCGTAGACAGGGACGACACTGAAGCTTTCTTT. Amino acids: CATVDRDDTEAFF.

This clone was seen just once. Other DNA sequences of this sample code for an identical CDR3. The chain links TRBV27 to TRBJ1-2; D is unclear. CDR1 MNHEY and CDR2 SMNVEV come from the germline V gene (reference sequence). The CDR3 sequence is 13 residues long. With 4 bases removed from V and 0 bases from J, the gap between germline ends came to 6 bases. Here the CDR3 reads CASSSTANYGYTF. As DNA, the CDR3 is TGTGCCAGCAGTTCTACAGCTAACTATGGCTACACCTTC.